This T cell receptor beta chain was recovered during a study of spatial heterogeneity in lung cancer. Trimming pared 6 bases from V and 8 bases from J, leaving 16 bases between. CDR1 is DFQATT and CDR2 is SNEGSKA in the germline V gene (reference sequence). The CDR3 has 12 residues. This clonotype was counted many times. The target antigen is unknown. This beta chain came through as a stray read in a library set up for alpha chains, and its size says little. TCRdb recomputed calls from the 5' RACE reads with MiXCR, one row per CDR3 protein. The profile shows about 10,000 distinct CDR3 sequences, about 12% of them singletons. Study results and limitations: For expanded intratumoral alpha and beta TCRs, counts tracked tumor mutation counts. Alpha chains reached an estimated coverage of around 7.5% of tumor T cells, and beta chains approximately 14%.

Time point meaning: sample taken at primary tumor resection. The TCR was taken from a male donor with early-stage non-small cell lung cancer. The specimen comprised lung tumor tissue, sampled at surgery. V usage is TRBV20-1 and J usage is TRBJ1-1; D possibly corresponds to TRBD1 (5 bases). The chain's CDR3 is CSAAQGEREAFF. For the CDR3, the DNA is TGCAGTGCGGCGCAGGGAGAGAGGGAAGCTTTCTTT.